The 28 T cell receptor beta chains below come from one sample, sequenced in a study of blood T cell repertoires in COVID-19. Repertoires were generated with immunoSEQ multiplex PCR, while TCRdb's copy carries only in-frame clones and drops some. The sample shows 35,000 to 45,000 clones, 80% to 90% of them seen only once. Specimen: peripheral blood. The source is a human donor in a cohort sampled during active COVID-19.

There are a few counts of this clone. In DNA form, the CDR3 reads TGTGCCTGGAGTCGGGGGGGATCAGATCAGCCCCAGCATTTT. Translated: CAWSRGGSDQPQHF. This sequence joins TRBV30 and TRBJ1-5, with D possibly matching TRBD1 (5 bases). This CDR3 region has 14 residues. In germline, CDR1 is GTSNPN, CDR2 SVGIG (reference sequence). Trimming removed 2 bases at V and 5 bases at J, with 13 bases between.

The rearrangement links TRBV18 to TRBJ1-1, with D possibly matching TRBD1 (5 bases). With 3 bases removed from V and 5 bases from J, the gap between germline ends came to 19 bases. The CDR3 is 16 residues long. Germline V gene sequence: CDR1 KGHSH, CDR2 LQKENI. This chain's CDR3 is CASSPGRGIFGTEAFF. The CDR3 DNA is TGTGCCAGCTCACCGGGACGGGGGATCTTTGGAACTGAAGCTTTCTTT.

The gene calls are TRBV7-2 and TRBJ2-3; TRBD2 is a possible D gene (5 bases). Trimming removed 4 bases from V and 5 bases from J, with 16 bases in between. This CDR3 is built from 15 residues. Germline V gene sequence: CDR1 SGHTA, CDR2 FQGNSA. CDR3 nucleotide sequence: TGTGCCAGCAGCTCGCACCGATCTGAGGGAGATACGCAGTATTTT. Its protein is CASSSHRSEGDTQYF.

V and J are TRBV6-5 and TRBJ1-2; no firm D call. Germline loops: CDR1 MNHEY, CDR2 SVGAGI. The V and J ends lost 7 bases and 0 bases respectively, with 9 bases between them. The CDR3 runs to 13 residues. CDR3 nucleotide sequence: TGTGCCAGCAAAGAACTAGCTAACTATGGCTACACCTTC. Protein: CASKELANYGYTF.

This chain links TRBV3-1 (or the pseudogene TRBV3-2) with TRBJ2-5, with D possibly TRBD2 on 6 matching bases. V shed 0 bases and J shed 4 bases, with 9 bases lying between them. The CDR3 has 14 residues. CDR1 is LGHDT and CDR2 is YNNKEL in the germline V gene (reference sequence). CDR3: CASSQDTGGETQYF. In DNA form, the CDR3 reads TGTGCCAGCAGCCAAGATACCGGGGGAGAGACCCAGTACTTC.

The genes are TRBV5-6 and TRBJ1-6; a possible D gene is TRBD1 (6 bases). With 0 bases removed from V and 14 bases from J, the gap between germline ends came to 15 bases. Germline V gene sequence: CDR1 SGHDT, CDR2 YYEEEE. The CDR3 length is 14 residues. The CDR3 here is CASSLGTGTWALHF. As DNA, the CDR3 is TGTGCCAGCAGCTTGGGCACAGGGACGTGGGCCCTCCACTTT.

This rearrangement joins TRBV2 to TRBJ1-1; no clear D. Germline V CDR1 and CDR2: SNHLY, FYNNEI. V was trimmed by 3 bases and J by 6 bases, leaving 14 bases between them. The CDR3 covers 14 residues. The chain's CDR3 is CASSEERLRSEAFF. The CDR3 bases are TGTGCCAGCAGTGAGGAGCGCCTCCGGTCTGAAGCTTTCTTT. Full variable domain (outside the CDR3, taken from reference TRBV2 and TRBJ1-1): EPEVTQTPSHQVTQMGQEVILRCVPISNHLYFYWYRQILGQKVEFLVSFYNNEISEKSEIFDDQFSVERPDGSNFTLKIRSTKLEDSAMYFCASSEERLRSEAFFGQGTRLTVV.

This chain links TRBV4-2 with TRBJ2-7; TRBD1 aligns across 7 bases. Per germline, CDR1 LGHNA and CDR2 YNFKEQ. The CDR3 extends over 16 amino acids. Trimming took 0 bases from V and 2 from J; bases not matched to a gene: 7. The CDR3 is CASSQEWSQGAYEQYF. The CDR3 DNA sequence: TGTGCCAGCAGCCAAGAGTGGTCCCAGGGGGCCTACGAGCAGTACTTC.

The chain recombines TRBV7-9 with TRBJ2-1; D remains ambiguous. The CDR3 loop spans 12 amino acids. Germline loops: CDR1 SEHNR, CDR2 FQNEAQ (reference sequence). V shed 2 bases and J shed 5 bases, with 4 bases lying between them. CDR3 bases: TGTGCCAGCAGCTTAATAGACAATGAGCAGTTCTTC. It specifies CASSLIDNEQFF.

This clone was seen a few times. The chain uses TRBV7-9 and TRBJ1-2; D unclear. The CDR3 contains 14 residues. Trimming left V 3 bases short and J 0 bases short, with 8 bases between. CDR1 and CDR2 from the germline V gene are SEHNR and FQNEAQ (reference sequence). CDR3 DNA sequence: TGTGCCAGCAGCTTGTCGAGTACTAACTATGGCTACACCTTC. Protein product: CASSLSSTNYGYTF. Filled out from reference TRBV7-9 and TRBJ1-2, the complete variable domain reads DTGVSQNPRHKITKRGQNVTFRCDPISEHNRLYWYRQTLGQGPEFLTYFQNEAQLEKSRLLSDRFSAERPKGSFSTLEIQRTEQGDSAMYLCASSLSSTNYGYTFGSGTRLTVV.

This CDR3 is CASSGRGRHETQYF. The DNA for the CDR3 is TGTGCCAGCAGTGGGCGGGGTCGACACGAGACCCAGTACTTC. The genes are TRBV2 and TRBJ2-5, with D perhaps TRBD2 (6 bases). Germline CDR1 reads SNHLY; CDR2 reads FYNNEI. CDR3 length equals 14 residues. V was shortened by 4 bases and J by 5 bases, with 14 bases between the two germline ends. Filled out from reference TRBV2 and TRBJ2-5, the complete variable domain reads EPEVTQTPSHQVTQMGQEVILRCVPISNHLYFYWYRQILGQKVEFLVSFYNNEISEKSEIFDDQFSVERPDGSNFTLKIRSTKLEDSAMYFCASSGRGRHETQYFGPGTRLLVL.

V gene TRBV30 combines with J gene TRBJ1-3; no clear D. From germline, CDR1 is GTSNPN and CDR2 SVGIG (reference sequence). The V end lost 0 bases, the J end lost 0 bases, and 12 bases lay between the germline ends. This CDR3 spans 16 amino acids. Here the CDR3 reads CAWSVSPADSGNTIYF. The CDR3, as DNA: TGTGCCTGGAGTGTTTCCCCCGCAGACTCTGGAAACACCATATATTTT. The whole variable domain, filled in from reference TRBV30 and TRBJ1-3, reads SQTIHQWPATLVQPVGSPLSLECTVEGTSNPNLYWYRQAAGRGLQLLFYSVGIGQISSEVPQNLSASRPQDRQFILSSKKLLLSDSGFYLCAWSVSPADSGNTIYFGEGSWLTVV.

The rearrangement uses TRBV3-1 (or the pseudogene TRBV3-2) and TRBJ2-7; tentative D call: TRBD2 (5 bases). This CDR3 has 14 amino acids. Germline assignment: CDR1 LGHDT and CDR2 YNNKEL (reference sequence). Trimming pared 4 bases from V and 0 bases from J, leaving 10 bases between. The CDR3 protein is CASSRTPSSYEQYF. As DNA, the CDR3 is TGTGCCAGCAGCCGGACTCCTAGCTCCTACGAGCAGTACTTC.

The V and J genes are TRBV3-1 (or the pseudogene TRBV3-2) and TRBJ2-5; D unresolved. This CDR3 is 13 amino acids long. Trimming left V 2 bases short and J 2 bases short, with 6 bases between. CDR1 is LGHDT and CDR2 is YNNKEL in the germline V gene (reference sequence). The CDR3 sequence: CASSQYFQETQYF. CDR3 bases: TGTGCCAGCAGCCAATACTTTCAAGAGACCCAGTACTTC.

In this sample, this clone turned up a few times. The chain employs TRBV20-1 and TRBJ1-4, with TRBD1 as a possible D gene (6 bases). CDR1 is DFQATT and CDR2 is SNEGSKA in the germline V gene (reference sequence). V dropped 3 bases and J dropped 3 bases, with 11 bases sitting between them. The CDR3 has 14 amino acids. CDR3 residues: CSASVAGANEKLFF. In DNA, the CDR3 is TGCAGTGCTAGTGTAGCAGGGGCTAATGAAAAACTGTTTTTT.

The V and J genes are TRBV4-2 and TRBJ2-1, with TRBD2 matching 9 bases. Germline CDR1 reads LGHNA; CDR2 reads YNFKEQ. This CDR3 has 16 residues. J was trimmed by 5 bases and V by 0 bases; bases with no gene match: 5. CDR3: CASSQDPGLADNEQFF. Here the CDR3 DNA reads TGTGCCAGCAGCCAAGATCCGGGACTAGCAGACAATGAGCAGTTCTTC.

The gene calls are TRBV19 and TRBJ1-4; perhaps TRBD1 as D (5 bases). V lost 1 base and J 8 bases, leaving 11 bases between the germline ends. Germline V gene lookup returns CDR1 LNHDA and CDR2 SQIVND (reference sequence). This CDR3 is 14 amino acids long. CDR3 region: CASSIGGVREKLFF. The CDR3 DNA reads as TGTGCCAGTAGTATAGGGGGCGTACGAGAAAAACTGTTTTTT.

This clone was counted a single time. The V and J genes are TRBV7-2 and TRBJ2-7, with D tentatively TRBD2 (5 bases). Trimming removed 4 bases at V and 9 bases at J, with 16 bases between. The CDR3 length is 13 residues. Germline CDR1 reads SGHTA; CDR2 reads FQGNSA. The CDR3 protein is CASSSVPEGGQYF. DNA for the CDR3: TGTGCCAGCAGCTCCGTCCCTGAGGGCGGGCAGTACTTC.

This chain joins TRBV2 and TRBJ2-2; D may be TRBD2 (5 bases). Germline loops: CDR1 SNHLY, CDR2 FYNNEI. The CDR3 length is 17 residues. V was clipped by 7 bases and J by 5 bases, with 23 bases between them. The CDR3 sequence: CASTLSQASRGTGELFF. CDR3 nucleotides: TGTGCCAGCACCCTTTCCCAGGCTAGCCGGGGAACCGGGGAGCTGTTTTTT.

The V call is TRBV6-6, the J call TRBJ1-5; 9 bases are a match to TRBD1. The CDR3 loop spans 14 amino acids. Germline loops: CDR1 MNHNY, CDR2 SVGAGI (reference sequence). The J segment lost 5 bases and the V segment lost 6 bases, leaving 5 bases of the junction unmatched. The CDR3 loop is CASSPGQGYQPQHF. In DNA form, the CDR3 reads TGTGCCAGCAGCCCTGGACAGGGGTATCAGCCCCAGCATTTT.

This chain uses TRBV4-1 with TRBJ1-1; 7 positions match TRBD1. This CDR3 has 14 residues. V shed 4 bases and J 6 bases; nucleotides not matched to a gene: 8. Germline-derived CDR1 and CDR2 are MGHRA and YSYEKL. The CDR3: CASSLHQGGAEAFF. The CDR3 coding sequence is TGCGCCAGCAGCCTTCACCAGGGGGGCGCTGAAGCTTTCTTT.

V and J are TRBV19 and TRBJ2-1, with 8 bases matching TRBD1. Germline V gene data show CDR1 as LNHDA and CDR2 as SQIVND (reference sequence). With 5 bases clipped from V and 5 bases from J, the junction kept 14 bases outside the gene matches. This CDR3 spans 17 amino acids. In DNA, the CDR3 is TGTGCCAGTAGTTATAGCAGGGGGCCACGGGGCCACAATGAGCAGTTCTTC. It translates to CASSYSRGPRGHNEQFF.

This clone was observed a single time. The CDR3 region has the DNA TGCGCCAGCAGCTTGGCCGGTCGAGTCCTCCTAGAGGTCTATGGCTACACCTTC. This gives the protein CASSLAGRVLLEVYGYTF. The chain employs TRBV5-1 and TRBJ1-2, with D uncertain. The ends were cut back, 0 bases at V and 4 bases at J, with 22 bases in the middle. The CDR3 extends over 18 amino acids. CDR1 SGHRS and CDR2 YFSETQ come from the germline V gene.

Note on this clone: The junction departs from the called germline gene at one end, perhaps through a read error. The chain carries TRBV7-9 and TRBJ2-3, with D possibly matching TRBD2 (6 bases). This CDR3 is 11 amino acids long. CDR1 and CDR2 (germline): SEHNR, FQNEAQ (reference sequence). The CDR3 here is CASSLVGPRGF. CDR3 sequence (DNA): TGTGCCAGCAGCTTAGTCGGCCCGCGGGGCTTT.

The chain uses TRBV7-9 and TRBJ2-4; 12 nucleotides match TRBD2. The length of the CDR3 is 16 residues. CDR1 is SEHNR, CDR2 FQNEAQ, per germline (reference sequence). V was pared by 6 bases and J by 2 bases, with 5 bases of the junction left unmatched. DNA of the CDR3: TGTGCCAGCAGGCCTACTAGCGGGAGGCCCAAAAACATTCAGTACTTC. It encodes CASRPTSGRPKNIQYF.

This clone came up once. The V gene is TRBV5-3, the J gene TRBJ1-4; no clear D. TRBV5-3 is treated as an ORF (open reading frame) with a function not yet certain. V lost 0 bases and J 6 bases, leaving 9 bases between the germline ends. The CDR3 has 14 residues. CDR3 protein: CARSLGRKHEKLFF. CDR3 nucleotide sequence: TGTGCCAGAAGCTTGGGGAGAAAGCATGAAAAACTGTTTTTT.

This chain joins TRBV27 and TRBJ2-5; a possible D gene is TRBD1 (5 bases). This CDR3 has 13 residues. From germline, CDR1 is MNHEY and CDR2 SMNVEV (reference sequence). The V end was cut by 5 bases, the J end by 5 bases, with 12 bases between. In DNA, the CDR3 is TGTGCCAGCAGTCAGGGCATGTGGGAGACCCAGTACTTC. Protein sequence: CASSQGMWETQYF.

This chain joins TRBV3-1 (or the pseudogene TRBV3-2) and TRBJ2-7, with 7 bases that match TRBD2. The length of the CDR3 is 13 residues. Germline loops: CDR1 LGHDT, CDR2 YNNKEL (reference sequence). The J segment lost 3 bases and the V segment lost 3 bases, leaving 2 bases of the junction unmatched. CDR3: CASSQGGVYEQYF. CDR3 coding DNA: TGTGCCAGCAGCCAGGGAGGGGTCTACGAGCAGTACTTC.